This T cell receptor beta chain stems from a study of CD8+ T cells in alopecia areata. Study in general: Treated patients received oral tofacitinib, 5 to 10 mg twice daily. Study-level results: Higher clonality and more expanded CD8+ clones appeared in lesional than normal scalp. With patients, TCR sharing proved less clear than in mice, a difference possibly related to HLA.

TCR sequencing used cDNA made by reverse transcription of extracted RNA. Generated by immunoSEQ multiplex PCR, the TCRdb table keeps only in-frame clones and is missing some. The sample includes some 170,000 clones, roughly 60% seen only once; the top ten take 1.5% to 2%. Germline values: CDR1 LNHNV, CDR2 YYDKDF (reference sequence). Trimming left V 1 base short and J 4 bases short, with 11 bases between. The CDR3 sequence is 15 residues long. Comments on this clone: What it recognizes is unknown.

The chain combines TRBV15 with TRBJ1-5; maybe TRBD1 (5 bases). The source was CD4+ T cells sorted from blood, collected at week 0. The origin of this receptor is a human donor with alopecia areata. CDR3 loop: CATSRGSGSNQPQHF. The CDR3 DNA is TGTGCCACCAGCAGAGGCTCAGGGTCGAATCAGCCCCAGCATTTT.